A single sample gave rise to the 22 T cell receptor beta chains below, sequenced in a study of glioma-infiltrating T cells. Using RNA template, CDR3s of TCR alpha and beta were amplified with iRepertoire arm-PCR. In TCRdb, the multiplex PCR reads were re-called with MiXCR into one record per CDR3 protein. The sample includes around 350,000 distinct CDR3 sequences, around 38% of them seen just once. Specimen: glioma tissue, nonneoplastic brain tissue, or PBMCs (not recorded which). The receptor set was obtained from a human donor with low-grade glioma or glioblastoma, undergoing nonglioma brain surgery, or in good health (not recorded which).

A note on this clonotype: The CDR3 carries no conserved terminal phenylalanine or tryptophan, so it likely arises from a read error. Because the CDR3's place on the DNA is in doubt, the DNA is left out and the CDR3 is given as listed by TCRdb. This chain's CDR3 is CASSFPGCVETLYL. The chain uses TRBV7-9 and TRBJ2-5; TRBD1 is the table's D call, not checked against the DNA. CDR1 is SEHNR and CDR2 is FQNEAQ in the germline V gene (reference sequence). The CDR3 length is 14 residues, termini included.

The chain is built from TRBV20-1 and TRBJ1-5; D remains unclear. CDR1 DFQATT and CDR2 SNEGSKA come from the germline V gene (reference sequence). V was clipped by 3 bases and J by 0 bases, with 12 bases between them. This CDR3 contains 15 residues. The CDR3 region has the DNA TGCAGTGCTAGGAGTGGCAGGTATAGCAATCAGCCCCAGCATTTT. Protein product: CSARSGRYSNQPQHF.

This clonotype was observed many times. The chain links TRBV15 to TRBJ2-1; 10 bases fit TRBD2. Trimming at V came to 8 bases and at J to 2 bases, leaving 9 bases not matched to a gene. The germline V gene encodes CDR1 LNHNV and CDR2 YYDKDF (reference sequence). The CDR3 consists of 16 residues. This CDR3 is CATGTSGIGPYNEQFF. Written as DNA, the CDR3 is TGTGCCACCGGAACTAGCGGGATTGGTCCCTACAATGAGCAGTTCTTC.

The genes are TRBV6-1 and TRBJ2-7; D is possibly TRBD1 (5 bases). Per germline, CDR1 MNHNS and CDR2 SASEGT. V lost 5 bases and J 6 bases, leaving 17 bases between the germline ends. This CDR3 has 14 amino acids. DNA for the CDR3: TGTGCCAGCAGTTACCGCTACAAGCAGGGCGAGCAGTACTTC. Translated: CASSYRYKQGEQYF.

This clonotype has just a few counts. The chain carries TRBV11-1 and TRBJ1-3; a possible D gene is TRBD1 (5 bases). Germline CDR1 is SGHAT and CDR2 is FQDESV (reference sequence). The V and J ends lost 5 bases and 4 bases respectively, with 12 bases between them. This CDR3 has 14 residues. As DNA, the CDR3 is TGTGCCAGCAGCCCGCTGGGACCAGGAAACACCATATATTTT. Its protein is CASSPLGPGNTIYF.

Remarks on this clonotype: Since a much larger clone is just one base distant, this may be a read error. The rearrangement joins TRBV27 to TRBJ2-7; D gene uncertain. Looked up from germline, CDR1 is MNHEY and CDR2 is SMNVEV (reference sequence). CDR3 length: 14 residues. V lost 2 bases and J lost 9, with 17 bases in between. The CDR3 spells CASSLTPPGHGQYF. In DNA, the CDR3 is TGTGCCAGCAGTTTAACTCCCCCCGGTCACGGGCAGTACTTC.

V usage is TRBV4-2 and J usage is TRBJ2-2; D unclear. Germline V gene data show CDR1 as LGHNA and CDR2 as YNFKEQ. The CDR3 contains 17 residues. Trimming left V 2 bases short and J 2 bases short, with 15 bases between. The CDR3 sequence: CASSQPTSPFNTGELFF. The CDR3 DNA is TGTGCCAGCAGCCAACCCACCTCGCCATTTAACACCGGGGAGCTGTTTTTT.

This clonotype was observed a handful of times. This may stem from a read error, because a much larger clone lies one nucleotide away. The genes are TRBV27 and TRBJ1-1; no reliable D call. This CDR3 comprises 13 residues. In germline, CDR1 is MNHEY, CDR2 SMNVEV (reference sequence). Trimming left V 10 bases short and J 5 bases short, with 17 bases between. The CDR3 DNA reads as TGTGCCAACAGCCTCTCGGGTTTTACTGAAGCTTTCTTT. Encoded protein: CANSLSGFTEAFF.

This clonotype appeared a single time. This may be a read error: a much more frequent sequence differs by one nucleotide. J is TRBJ2-1 and V is TRBV28; possibly TRBD1 for D (5 bases). Trimming took off 6 bases at V and 14 bases at J, with 23 bases between the two ends. Germline V gene data show CDR1 as MDHEN and CDR2 as SYDVKM. This CDR3 has 14 residues. CDR3 nucleotide sequence: TGTGCCAGCAGCCTCCCAAATACCCTACAGGTGAAGTTCTTC. It yields the protein CASSLPNTLQVKFF.

Turning to this clonotype: This may be a read error: a much more frequent sequence differs by one nucleotide. The chain combines TRBV27 with TRBJ2-1; D is possibly TRBD2 (6 bases). Per germline, CDR1 MNHEY and CDR2 SMNVEV (reference sequence). This CDR3 contains 18 residues. V was clipped by 6 bases and J by 3 bases, with 24 bases between them. Here the CDR3 DNA reads TGTGCCAGCAGATACACCGGGACTGGCGGTTCTCGCTACAATGAGCAGTTCTTC. It encodes CASRYTGTGGSRYNEQFF.

Remarks on this clonotype: Just one base apart from a much larger clone, this may be a read error. The chain is built from TRBV20-1 and TRBJ2-3; 8 bases are a match to TRBD2. Losses at the gene ends were 1 base for V and 6 bases for J; bases not matched to a gene: 3. This CDR3 spans 13 amino acids. In germline, CDR1 is DFQATT, CDR2 SNEGSKA (reference sequence). CDR3 sequence: CSARASGSDTQYF. The CDR3 DNA reads TGCAGTGCTAGAGCCAGCGGGAGTGATACGCAGTATTTT.

As for this clonotype: The junction differs from germline at one of its ends, possibly a read error. This chain uses TRBV29-1 with TRBJ1-2; possible D gene TRBD1, 6 bases. CDR3 size: 14 residues. In germline, CDR1 is SQVTM, CDR2 ANQGSEA. CDR3 coding DNA: TGCAGCATTGATATTGTACAGGGTATTGGGGGCTACACCTTC. Its translation is CSIDIVQGIGGYTF.

Worth noting for this clonotype: It may be a read error: a sequence one base away is much more abundant. This sequence joins TRBV6-1 and TRBJ1-2; tentative D call: TRBD1 (5 bases). Germline values: CDR1 MNHNS, CDR2 SASEGT. This CDR3 is 13 amino acids long. DNA for the CDR3: TGTGCCAGCAGAGGGACGGCTAAGTATGGCTACACCTTC. Protein product: CASRGTAKYGYTF.

The V gene is TRBV2, the J gene TRBJ1-5; unclear D gene. CDR1 and CDR2 from the germline V gene are SNHLY and FYNNEI. This CDR3 has 14 residues. V lost 5 bases to trimming and J lost 2 bases, with 10 bases between them. CDR3: CASSTSARNQPQHF. CDR3 DNA sequence: TGTGCCAGCAGTACGAGTGCGCGCAATCAGCCCCAGCATTTT.

This clonotype was seen many times. The gene calls are TRBV27 and TRBJ2-5, with a weak D call TRBD2 (5 bases). The V end lost 5 bases, the J end lost 5 bases, and 9 bases lay between the germline ends. Looked up from germline, CDR1 is MNHEY and CDR2 is SMNVEV (reference sequence). The CDR3 runs 12 residues. The CDR3 is CASSPTGETQYF. The CDR3, as DNA: TGTGCCAGCAGTCCGACGGGGGAGACCCAGTACTTC.

V is TRBV7-3 and J is TRBJ2-1, with 7 bases fitting TRBD2. This CDR3 has 14 amino acids. Germline assignment: CDR1 SGHTA and CDR2 FQGTGA. The junction had 5 bases not matched to a gene; V was cut back by 4 bases and J by 5 bases. CDR3 region: CASSSSGDNNEQFF. Here the CDR3 DNA reads TGTGCCAGCAGCTCCAGCGGGGATAACAATGAGCAGTTCTTC.

This chain connects TRBV7-2 to TRBJ2-7, with 7 bases fitting TRBD2. This CDR3 is built from 15 residues. CDR1 is SGHTA, CDR2 FQGNSA, per germline. With 5 bases clipped from V and 2 bases from J, the junction kept 9 bases outside the gene matches. In DNA form, the CDR3 reads TGTGCCAGCAGCCTTAGCCCCGGGACTACCTACGAGCAGTACTTC. Translation: CASSLSPGTTYEQYF.

The chain has TRBV27 and TRBJ2-7; D unclear. CDR1 is MNHEY, CDR2 SMNVEV, per germline (reference sequence). V dropped 10 bases and J dropped 6 bases, with 28 bases sitting between them. This CDR3 region has 16 residues. The CDR3 region has the DNA TGTGCCACATATGACCGCGAGCGCCTACCACGCGTCGAGCAGTACTTC. Its protein is CATYDRERLPRVEQYF.

This clonotype appeared once. The V call is TRBV7-3, the J call TRBJ1-2, with D unresolved. Germline CDR1 and CDR2: SGHTA and FQGTGA. The length of the CDR3 is 15 residues. V lost 4 bases to trimming and J lost 3 bases, with 15 bases between them. In nucleotides, the CDR3 is TGTGCCAGCAGCTCAAGACCTACTGGTGACTATGGCTACACCTTC. It is translated as CASSSRPTGDYGYTF.

The chain links TRBV20-1 to TRBJ2-2, with TRBD2 matching over 10 bases. Germline lookup yields CDR1 DFQATT and CDR2 SNEGSKA (reference sequence). The CDR3 consists of 16 residues. CDR3 in amino acids: CSASSPSGSSDGELFF. In DNA, the CDR3 is TGCAGCGCCAGCAGTCCTAGCGGGAGTTCGGACGGGGAGCTGTTTTTT.

This clonotype was observed a few times. The chain joins TRBV6-2 or TRBV6-3 to TRBJ1-2; D is unresolved. V lost 1 base and J lost 3, with 12 bases in between. This CDR3 comprises 15 residues. Germline loops: CDR1 MNHEY, CDR2 SVGEGT. The DNA of the CDR3 is TGTGCCAGCAGTTACTGGGCAGACCTTCACTATGGCTACACCTTC. Protein product: CASSYWADLHYGYTF.

This clonotype was seen at least ten times. This chain joins TRBV27 and TRBJ1-1; the D is unclear. The CDR3 loop spans 15 amino acids. Germline CDR1 MNHEY, CDR2 SMNVEV (reference sequence). The V and J ends lost 6 bases and 0 bases respectively, with 14 bases between them. The CDR3 reads CASRLGVQVNTEAFF. The CDR3 DNA is TGTGCCAGCAGATTGGGAGTCCAGGTGAACACTGAAGCTTTCTTT.